This is a list of T cell receptor beta chains from one sample in a study of OX40 agonist ivuxolimab in advanced cancers. The data were produced by immunoSEQ multiplex PCR, yet TCRdb's version contains in-frame clones alone and is incomplete. The sample yields about 64,000 clones, about 85% seen once. The sample was CD4+ or CD8+ T cells sorted from blood, taken in a trial of the OX40 agonist ivuxolimab. These receptors originate from an adult with an advanced solid tumor such as melanoma, head and neck, liver or kidney cancer. Both conserved end residues are part of each CDR3. The order of the fields is CDR3 protein, CDR3 DNA, D gene, V gene, clone size, J gene. A D gene is named only where the DNA matches it firmly. Clone size is given for some rows only: seen once, a few or many times, or a class if the clone is expanded.

CDR3: CASSPGLARNEQYF
DNA: TGTGCCAGCAGTCCTGGACTAGCGAGGAACGAGCAGTACTTC
D: TRBD2
V: TRBV7-9
size: -
J: TRBJ2-7

CDR3: CASSSGDRPYGYTF
DNA: TGTGCCAGCAGCTCCGGGGACAGGCCCTATGGCTACACCTTC
D: TRBD1
V: TRBV9
size: -
J: TRBJ1-2

CDR3: CASSLVGTRTIGQETQYF
DNA: TGTGCCAGCAGCTTAGTTGGGACTAGGACAATTGGCCAAGAGACCCAGTACTTC
D: TRBD2
V: TRBV7-2
size: -
J: TRBJ2-5

CDR3: CAWRGGAADTQYF
DNA: TGTGCCTGGAGGGGGGGAGCGGCAGATACGCAGTATTTT
D: -
V: TRBV30
size: -
J: TRBJ2-3

CDR3: CASRPTGVTGELFF
DNA: TGTGCCAGCAGGCCAACAGGGGTGACCGGGGAGCTGTTTTTT
D: TRBD1
V: TRBV2
size: -
J: TRBJ2-2

CDR3: CASSPGSYTDTQYF
DNA: TGCGCCAGCAGCCCCGGGTCGTACACAGATACGCAGTATTTT
D: -
V: TRBV5-1
size: -
J: TRBJ2-3

CDR3: CASSYSWAGSSEQYF
DNA: TGTGCCAGCAGTTACTCATGGGCGGGATCCTCCGAGCAGTACTTC
D: -
V: TRBV6-6
size: -
J: TRBJ2-7

CDR3: CAWSIREKLFF
DNA: TGTGCCTGGAGTATACGTGAAAAACTGTTTTTT
D: -
V: TRBV30
size: -
J: TRBJ1-4

CDR3: CASQRGTEAFF
DNA: TGTGCCAGCCAAAGGGGGACTGAAGCTTTCTTT
D: -
V: TRBV6-5
size: once
J: TRBJ1-1

CDR3: CASSARETQYF
DNA: TGTGCCAGCAGCGCCCGGGAGACCCAGTACTTC
D: -
V: TRBV7-9
size: -
J: TRBJ2-5

CDR3: CAWTGQGYEKLFF
DNA: TGTGCCTGGACGGGACAGGGGTATGAAAAACTGTTTTTT
D: TRBD1
V: TRBV30
size: -
J: TRBJ1-4

CDR3: CATRTGNSYEQYF
DNA: TGTGCCACCCGGACAGGGAACTCCTACGAGCAGTACTTC
D: TRBD1
V: TRBV6-5
size: -
J: TRBJ2-7

CDR3: CASSPSGAGGPLSSYNEQFF
DNA: TGTGCCAGCAGCCCCTCGGGAGCGGGAGGTCCTTTAAGCTCCTACAATGAGCAGTTCTTC
D: TRBD2
V: TRBV4-2
size: -
J: TRBJ2-1

CDR3: CASSRMTSRETQYF
DNA: TGTGCCAGCAGCCGCATGACTAGCCGAGAGACCCAGTACTTC
D: TRBD2
V: TRBV14
size: -
J: TRBJ2-5

CDR3: CAISDGEGQPQHF
DNA: TGTGCCATCAGTGACGGGGAGGGGCAGCCCCAGCATTTT
D: -
V: TRBV10-3
size: few
J: TRBJ1-5

CDR3: CASSQDWEPETQYF
DNA: TGCGCCAGCAGCCAAGATTGGGAACCAGAGACCCAGTACTTC
D: -
V: TRBV4-1
size: -
J: TRBJ2-5

CDR3: CASSLDFPGQGPTGELFF
DNA: TGTGCCAGCAGCCTGGACTTTCCGGGACAGGGTCCCACCGGGGAGCTGTTTTTT
D: TRBD1
V: TRBV9
size: -
J: TRBJ2-2

CDR3: CASSPSGAGDEQFF
DNA: TGTGCCAGCTCACCGTCGGGAGCCGGGGATGAGCAGTTCTTC
D: -
V: TRBV18
size: -
J: TRBJ2-1

CDR3: CASRRDFGEQYF
DNA: TGTGCCAGCAGGAGGGACTTTGGGGAGCAGTACTTC
D: -
V: TRBV2
size: -
J: TRBJ2-7

CDR3: CASSRQRSYEQYF
DNA: TGTGCCAGCAGCCGACAGAGGAGCTACGAGCAGTACTTC
D: -
V: TRBV11-2
size: -
J: TRBJ2-7

CDR3: CASRYPLRDREYGYTF
DNA: TGTGCCAGCCGTTATCCGCTTAGGGACCGAGAATATGGCTACACCTTC
D: -
V: TRBV27
size: few
J: TRBJ1-2

CDR3: CASSVQGRTGELFF
DNA: TGTGCCAGTAGTGTACAGGGGCGCACCGGGGAGCTGTTTTTT
D: TRBD1
V: TRBV19
size: -
J: TRBJ2-2

CDR3: CASRKGDLNTEAFF
DNA: TGTGCCAGTAGGAAGGGGGATTTGAACACTGAAGCTTTCTTT
D: -
V: TRBV19
size: -
J: TRBJ1-1

CDR3: CASSPGSGVLSTDTQYF
DNA: TGTGCCAGCAGCCCTGGGAGCGGGGTCCTCAGCACAGATACGCAGTATTTT
D: TRBD2
V: TRBV5-4
size: -
J: TRBJ2-3

CDR3: CASSEARKYEQFF
DNA: TGTGCCAGCAGTGAAGCTCGTAAATATGAGCAGTTCTTC
D: -
V: TRBV2
size: -
J: TRBJ2-1

CDR3: CASSRYRDRGFYSYNEQFF
DNA: TGTGCCAGCAGCAGGTACCGGGACAGGGGGTTCTACTCCTACAATGAGCAGTTCTTC
D: -
V: TRBV21-1
size: few
J: TRBJ2-1

CDR3: CAWNSNSFDTEAFF
DNA: TGTGCCTGGAATTCAAACAGTTTTGACACTGAAGCTTTCTTT
D: -
V: TRBV30
size: -
J: TRBJ1-1

CDR3: CATSRDLRQPSPIPNTEAFF
DNA: TGTGCCACCAGCAGAGACCTTAGACAGCCTTCACCTATCCCGAACACTGAAGCTTTCTTT
D: -
V: TRBV15
size: -
J: TRBJ1-1

CDR3: CASSLLTSGKETQYF
DNA: TGTGCCAGCAGCTTGCTGACTAGCGGTAAAGAGACCCAGTACTTC
D: TRBD2
V: TRBV5-4
size: -
J: TRBJ2-5

CDR3: CATPSDPDTQYF
DNA: TGTGCCACCCCCAGTGACCCAGATACGCAGTATTTT
D: -
V: TRBV27
size: -
J: TRBJ2-3

CDR3: CASSLDRFAVNTGELFF
DNA: TGTGCCAGCAGCTTAGATCGGTTTGCTGTGAACACCGGGGAGCTGTTTTTT
D: -
V: TRBV11-2
size: few
J: TRBJ2-2

CDR3: CAGRGAEEQYF
DNA: TGTGCCGGGCGGGGAGCTGAGGAGCAGTACTTC
D: -
V: TRBV21-1
size: -
J: TRBJ2-7

CDR3: CASSLDQYASGLDEQYF
DNA: TGTGCCAGCAGCTTAGATCAGTATGCTAGCGGACTTGACGAGCAGTACTTC
D: TRBD2
V: TRBV11-2
size: -
J: TRBJ2-7

CDR3: CASSVETGGSEQYF
DNA: TGTGCCAGCAGCGTAGAGACAGGGGGGAGCGAGCAGTACTTC
D: TRBD1
V: TRBV9
size: -
J: TRBJ2-7

CDR3: CATTWGATSGANVLTF
DNA: TGTGCCACCACTTGGGGGGCGACTTCCGGGGCCAACGTCCTGACTTTC
D: -
V: TRBV5-4
size: -
J: TRBJ2-6

CDR3: CASRRDSRTDTQYF
DNA: TGCGCCAGCAGGCGTGATAGCCGCACAGATACGCAGTATTTT
D: -
V: TRBV5-1
size: -
J: TRBJ2-3

CDR3: CASSPGQAGNTIYF
DNA: TGTGCCAGCTCACCGGGACAGGCTGGAAACACCATATATTTT
D: TRBD1
V: TRBV18
size: few
J: TRBJ1-3

CDR3: CASSLDGRSSYEQYF
DNA: TGTGCCAGCAGCTTAGACGGGCGGAGCTCCTACGAGCAGTACTTC
D: -
V: TRBV13
size: -
J: TRBJ2-7

CDR3: CAIREAGGSYNEQFF
DNA: TGTGCCATCAGAGAGGCGGGAGGGTCCTACAATGAGCAGTTCTTC
D: TRBD2
V: TRBV10-3
size: -
J: TRBJ2-1

CDR3: CASSLNGDTQYF
DNA: TGTGCCAGCAGCCTAAACGGAGATACGCAGTATTTT
D: -
V: TRBV7-3
size: -
J: TRBJ2-3

CDR3: CASSVGPGTGKNTIYF
DNA: TGTGCCAGCAGCGTAGGTCCCGGGACAGGGAAAAACACCATATATTTT
D: TRBD1
V: TRBV9
size: -
J: TRBJ1-3

CDR3: CASSVDSMNTEAFF
DNA: TGTGCCAGCAGCGTGGACAGCATGAACACTGAAGCTTTCTTT
D: -
V: TRBV9
size: -
J: TRBJ1-1

CDR3: CASSRHYEQYF
DNA: TGTGCCAGCTCCCGTCACTACGAGCAGTACTTC
D: -
V: TRBV25-1
size: few
J: TRBJ2-7

CDR3: CAITSGSGRETQYF
DNA: TGTGCCATCACCAGCGGGAGTGGAAGGGAGACCCAGTACTTC
D: TRBD2
V: TRBV10-3
size: once
J: TRBJ2-5

CDR3: CASSLGQPEQYF
DNA: TGTGCCAGCAGTTTGGGACAGCCCGAGCAGTACTTC
D: TRBD1
V: TRBV7-8
size: -
J: TRBJ2-7

CDR3: CASSLVLRHTGELFF
DNA: TGTGCCAGCAGCTTGGTCCTGAGACACACCGGGGAGCTGTTTTTT
D: -
V: TRBV5-6
size: -
J: TRBJ2-2

CDR3: CASSPKRRENNEQYF
DNA: TGTGCCAGCAGCCCAAAGAGGCGGGAGAACAACGAGCAGTACTTC
D: TRBD2
V: TRBV7-9
size: few
J: TRBJ2-7

CDR3: CASSPRTDSGEAFF
DNA: TGTGCCAGCAGCCCGAGGACAGATTCAGGAGAAGCTTTCTTT
D: -
V: TRBV9
size: -
J: TRBJ1-1

CDR3: CASSYGGSEQYF
DNA: TGTGCCAGCAGCTACGGCGGGAGCGAGCAGTACTTC
D: TRBD2
V: TRBV7-2
size: -
J: TRBJ2-7

CDR3: CASSLNGGVDNEQFF
DNA: TGTGCCAGCAGCTTAAACGGGGGCGTGGACAATGAGCAGTTCTTC
D: -
V: TRBV7-3
size: -
J: TRBJ2-1

CDR3: CASSNSGTGKNSPLHF
DNA: TGTGCCAGCAGTAACAGTGGGACTGGGAAGAATTCACCCCTCCACTTT
D: -
V: TRBV28
size: -
J: TRBJ1-6

CDR3: CVRSVDRAVSPLHF
DNA: TGTGTCAGAAGCGTGGACAGGGCGGTATCACCCCTCCACTTT
D: -
V: TRBV7-5
size: -
J: TRBJ1-6

CDR3: CASSLGGASDTQYF
DNA: TGTGCCAGCAGCCTAGGGGGGGCAAGTGATACGCAGTATTTT
D: -
V: TRBV7-9
size: -
J: TRBJ2-3

CDR3: CASSFWVNQETQYF
DNA: TGTGCCAGCAGCTTTTGGGTAAACCAAGAGACCCAGTACTTC
D: -
V: TRBV7-2
size: -
J: TRBJ2-5

CDR3: CASSLSGWRSGNTIYF
DNA: TGTGCCAGCTCACTTTCCGGGTGGCGATCTGGAAACACCATATATTTT
D: -
V: TRBV18
size: -
J: TRBJ1-3

CDR3: CASTPPGGITYEQYF
DNA: TGTGCCAGCACCCCCCCGGGAGGCATCACCTACGAGCAGTACTTC
D: TRBD2
V: TRBV28
size: -
J: TRBJ2-7